The next 31 T cell receptor beta chains were all read from a single sample in a study of CD8 T cell repertoires and HIV-1 epitope variants. These TCRs' antigens remain unknown. Profiling relied on immunoSEQ multiplex PCR, and the TCRdb table lists in-frame clones only, not all of them. In the table there are fewer than 7,000 clones, around 73% of which are singletons. Specimen: cultured CD8+ T cells derived from PBMCs. Source of these receptors: a male donor with HIV.

This chain joins TRBV4-3 and TRBJ2-3, with 8 bases fitting TRBD1. The CDR3 length is 18 residues. V shed 0 bases and J 4 bases; nucleotides not matched to a gene: 12. Per germline, CDR1 LGHNA and CDR2 YSLEER. The CDR3 DNA follows: TGCGCCAGCAGCCAAGAGATACCCGGGACAGGAAACCCAGATACGCAGTATTTT. Amino acids: CASSQEIPGTGNPDTQYF.

The chain couples TRBV28 to TRBJ2-5; TRBD2 matches 10 bases. CDR3 length: 16 residues. The J segment lost 0 bases and the V segment lost 7 bases, leaving 8 bases of the junction unmatched. The germline V gene has CDR1 MDHEN and CDR2 SYDVKM. CDR3: CASTGGLASYQETQYF. The DNA of the CDR3 is TGTGCCAGCACCGGGGGACTAGCGAGTTACCAAGAGACCCAGTACTTC.

The chain couples TRBV1 to TRBJ1-5; the D call in the table, TRBD1, was not verified against the DNA. TRBV1 is labeled a pseudogene. There are 19 residues in the CDR3. This chain's CDR3 is CTSSQEGTRGPYSNQPQHF. In DNA form, the CDR3 reads TGCACCAGCAGCCAAGAGGGAACAAGGGGTCCTTATAGCAATCAGCCCCAGCATTTT.

The chain recombines TRBV27 with TRBJ2-5, with 9 bases matching TRBD2. The CDR3 is 15 amino acids. In germline, CDR1 is MNHEY, CDR2 SMNVEV (reference sequence). With V trimmed by 7 bases and J by 6 bases, 12 bases remained unmatched. The CDR3 is CASTFRLADHQTQYF. The CDR3, as DNA: TGTGCCAGCACCTTCAGACTAGCGGACCACCAGACCCAGTACTTC.

This clone was counted once. V gene TRBV4-2 combines with J gene TRBJ1-5, with D unresolved. Per the germline V gene, CDR1 is LGHNA and CDR2 is YNFKEQ. Deletions cut 0 bases from V and 10 bases from J, with 19 bases between. CDR3 length equals 16 residues. CDR3 sequence reads: CASSQDSGRTAVPQHF. The DNA of the CDR3 is TGTGCCAGCAGCCAAGATTCTGGACGAACCGCGGTTCCCCAGCATTTT.

This chain connects TRBV27 to TRBJ2-1; 7 bases are a match to TRBD2. CDR1 MNHEY and CDR2 SMNVEV come from the germline V gene (reference sequence). The CDR3 has 13 residues. The V and J ends lost 2 bases and 5 bases, in that order; junction bases with no gene match: 0. CDR3 residues: CASSLSGNNEQFF. CDR3 DNA sequence: TGTGCCAGCAGTTTAAGCGGGAACAATGAGCAGTTCTTC.

The chain employs TRBV15 and TRBJ2-3; D perhaps matches TRBD1 (5 bases). Germline CDR1 reads LNHNV; CDR2 reads YYDKDF (reference sequence). The germline V and J ends were trimmed by 2 bases and 1 base, with 13 bases remaining between them. This CDR3 comprises 16 residues. The CDR3: CATSRFRVGGTDTQYF. In nucleotides, the CDR3 is TGTGCCACCAGCAGATTCAGGGTAGGGGGCACAGATACGCAGTATTTT.

Only one count was recorded for this clone. This chain uses TRBV4-3 with TRBJ1-5, with D hard to call. This CDR3 spans 13 amino acids. Germline loops: CDR1 LGHNA, CDR2 YSLEER. V lost 0 bases, J lost 6 bases, and 6 bases lay in between. The CDR3 DNA follows: TGCGCCAGCAGCCAAGAGAGAGGTCAGCCCCAGCATTTT. This translates into CASSQERGQPQHF.

V gene TRBV6-5 combines with J gene TRBJ1-3; TRBD1 agrees at 7 bases. The CDR3 totals 15 residues. CDR1 and CDR2 (germline): MNHEY, SVGAGI. J was trimmed by 8 bases and V by 6 bases; bases with no gene match: 13. The CDR3 sequence: CASSGSSGGTDTIYF. DNA for the CDR3: TGTGCCAGCAGCGGGTCGTCAGGGGGTACCGACACCATATATTTT.

The CDR3 DNA sequence: TGCGCCAGCAGTGCGAATACCGGGACAGGTGGTCTTTCCAACTATGGCTACACCTTC. It specifies CASSANTGTGGLSNYGYTF. The J gene is TRBJ1-2, the V gene TRBV10-2; 8 bases match TRBD1. V gave up 4 bases and J gave up 2 bases; unmatched junction bases: 18. The CDR3 is 19 amino acids. CDR1 WSHSY and CDR2 SAAADI come from the germline V gene.

This clone was observed a single time. This chain joins TRBV27 and TRBJ2-7; no reliable D call. Germline assignment: CDR1 MNHEY and CDR2 SMNVEV (reference sequence). V shed 5 bases and J shed 0 bases, with 11 bases lying between them. The CDR3 sequence is 14 residues long. The CDR3 loop reads CASSEIASSYEQYF. CDR3 coding DNA: TGTGCCAGCAGTGAGATTGCAAGCTCCTACGAGCAGTACTTC.

The J gene is TRBJ1-5, the V gene TRBV7-2; D uncertain. Trimming removed 2 bases from V and 4 bases from J, with 6 bases in between. This CDR3 has 13 residues. CDR1 and CDR2 (germline): SGHTA, FQGNSA. The CDR3 is CASSLRPNQPQHF. The CDR3 DNA reads as TGTGCCAGCAGCTTACGGCCTAATCAGCCCCAGCATTTT.

The J gene is TRBJ1-1, the V gene TRBV19, with a weak D call TRBD1 (6 bases). The CDR3 runs 13 residues. V was trimmed by 4 bases and J by 3 bases, leaving 9 bases between them. Germline V gene lookup returns CDR1 LNHDA and CDR2 SQIVND (reference sequence). This chain's CDR3 is CASSNREDTEAFF. The DNA of the CDR3 is TGTGCCAGTAGTAACAGGGAGGACACTGAAGCTTTCTTT.

This clone was found once. The chain couples TRBV5-5 to TRBJ2-2; D unresolved. Germline-derived CDR1 and CDR2 are SGHKS and YYEKEE (reference sequence). V lost 5 bases and J 0 bases, leaving 14 bases between the germline ends. This CDR3 is built from 16 residues. CDR3 residues: CASSLWTVTNTGELFF. CDR3 nucleotide sequence: TGTGCCAGCAGTCTTTGGACCGTCACGAACACCGGGGAGCTGTTTTTT.

The V gene is TRBV5-4, the J gene TRBJ2-7; 8 nucleotides line up with TRBD2. The trim removed 0 bases at V and 3 bases at J, leaving 2 bases unmatched. This CDR3 contains 14 residues. Germline values: CDR1 SGHNT, CDR2 YYREEE (reference sequence). CDR3 sequence (DNA): TGTGCCAGCAGCTTGGGGACTAGCCTCTACGAGCAGTACTTC. The encoded protein is CASSLGTSLYEQYF. The entire variable domain, with the rest obtained from reference TRBV5-4 and TRBJ2-7, is as follows: ETGVTQSPTHLIKTRGQQVTLRCSSQSGHNTVSWYQQALGQGPQFIFQYYREEENGRGNFPPRFSGLQFPNYSSELNVNALELDDSALYLCASSLGTSLYEQYFGPGTRLTVT.

The genes are TRBV25-1 and TRBJ2-5; 7 bases fit TRBD2. The CDR3 is 11 amino acids. With V trimmed by 6 bases and J by 5 bases, 0 bases remained unmatched. Germline V gene lookup returns CDR1 MGHDK and CDR2 SYGVNS. The CDR3 DNA reads as TGTGCCAGCAGGGGAGGGGAGACCCAGTACTTC. This translates into CASRGGETQYF.

CDR3 loop: CASSPRTGGTQETQYF. For the CDR3, the DNA is TGTGCCAGCAGTCCCCGGACAGGGGGGACTCAAGAGACCCAGTACTTC. The chain is built from TRBV28 and TRBJ2-5; 10 bases match TRBD1. Germline CDR1 is MDHEN and CDR2 is SYDVKM. After removal of 5 bases from V and 2 bases from J, the junction contained 8 bases not matched to a gene. The CDR3 is 16 residues long.

The rearrangement joins TRBV7-9 to TRBJ2-3, with 10 nucleotides matching TRBD2. Germline V gives CDR1 SEHNR, CDR2 FQNEAQ (reference sequence). Germline trimming cut 5 bases from V and 0 bases from J; bases unmatched to any gene: 14. The CDR3 is 19 residues long. The CDR3 region is CASSQTINLAGGSTDTQYF. The CDR3 DNA is TGTGCCAGCAGCCAGACAATCAACTTAGCGGGGGGTAGCACAGATACGCAGTATTTT.

This clone has just a few counts. A junction boundary mismatches the germline segment, possibly from a read error. The gene calls are TRBV19 and TRBJ2-5; D tentatively fits TRBD1 or TRBD2 (5 bases each). Germline-derived CDR1 and CDR2 are LNHDA and SQIVND (reference sequence). The CDR3 sequence is 14 residues long. CDR3 sequence: CASSIVGDQETQYF. DNA of the CDR3: TGTGCCAGTAGTATTGTTGGGGACCAGGAGACCCAGTACTTC.

This clone is medium-sized within its sample. The chain recombines TRBV4-2 with TRBJ2-7; D is possibly TRBD1 or TRBD2 (5 bases each). CDR3 length equals 14 residues. Germline CDR1 and CDR2: LGHNA and YNFKEQ. The V end lost 4 bases, the J end lost 5 bases, and 15 bases lay between the germline ends. The CDR3 DNA is TGTGCCAGCAGCCCTACAGGCGGGCGGGACGAGCAGTACTTC. Protein sequence: CASSPTGGRDEQYF.

This clone came up a few times. This chain joins TRBV25-1 and TRBJ1-2; 7 bases line up with TRBD1. CDR1 is MGHDK, CDR2 SYGVNS, per germline. The V gene end was trimmed by 4 bases and the J gene end by 4 bases; junction bases not matched to a gene: 9. This CDR3 comprises 15 residues. This CDR3 is CASSATQPGGYGYTF. CDR3 coding DNA: TGTGCCAGCAGTGCTACGCAACCAGGGGGCTATGGCTACACCTTC.

The chain recombines TRBV5-1 with TRBJ2-1, with D tentatively TRBD1 or TRBD2 (5 bases each). Looked up from germline, CDR1 is SGHRS and CDR2 is YFSETQ. Trimming removed 7 bases at V and 8 bases at J, with 13 bases between. This CDR3 contains 12 residues. The CDR3 here is CASGTPLDEQFF. The CDR3 nucleotides are TGCGCCAGCGGGACGCCACTCGATGAGCAGTTCTTC.

The CDR3 DNA reads as TGTGCCAGCAGTGGTGACAGTTCCGAAGCTTTCTTT. Amino acid sequence: CASSGDSSEAFF. The chain combines TRBV13 with TRBJ1-1, with D possibly being TRBD1 (5 bases). This CDR3 has 12 residues. Trimming stripped 6 bases from V and 8 bases from J, with 13 bases between. Germline assignment: CDR1 PRHDT and CDR2 FYEKMQ (reference sequence).

J is TRBJ2-7 and V is TRBV28; possibly TRBD2 for D (6 bases). V lost 6 bases and J lost 1, with 19 bases in between. Germline lookup yields CDR1 MDHEN and CDR2 SYDVKM. This CDR3 has 16 residues. The CDR3 sequence is CASRLNRWDSSYEQYF. The CDR3 bases are TGTGCCAGCAGGCTGAACCGCTGGGACTCGTCCTACGAGCAGTACTTC.

The CDR3 reads CASSYAVGTGQETQYF. CDR3 sequence (DNA): TGTGCCAGCAGTTACGCTGTCGGGACAGGACAAGAGACCCAGTACTTC. The chain combines TRBV6-5 with TRBJ2-5; 8 bases fit TRBD1. CDR1 and CDR2 (germline): MNHEY, SVGAGI. Losses at the gene ends were 2 bases for V and 2 bases for J; bases not matched to a gene: 7. The CDR3 covers 16 residues.

The rearrangement links TRBV28 to TRBJ2-1; a possible D gene is TRBD2 (5 bases). V was trimmed by 6 bases and J by 3 bases, leaving 12 bases between them. Germline lookup yields CDR1 MDHEN and CDR2 SYDVKM. The CDR3 loop spans 14 amino acids. CDR3: CASRERTVYNEQFF. As DNA, the CDR3 is TGTGCCAGCAGAGAGCGGACCGTCTACAATGAGCAGTTCTTC. Full variable domain (outside the CDR3, taken from reference TRBV28 and TRBJ2-1): DVKVTQSSRYLVKRTGEKVFLECVQDMDHENMFWYRQDPGLGLRLIYFSYDVKMKEKGDIPEGYSVSREKKERFSLILESASTNQTSMYLCASRERTVYNEQFFGPGTRLTVL.

The chain carries TRBV11-3 and TRBJ2-1; no reliable D call. Germline CDR1 and CDR2: SGHNT and YENEEA. V shed 2 bases and J shed 4 bases, with 3 bases lying between them. This CDR3 has 12 residues. This chain's CDR3 is CASSLIYNEQFF. Here the CDR3 DNA reads TGTGCCAGCAGCTTAATATACAATGAGCAGTTCTTC.

This rearrangement joins TRBV7-2 to TRBJ1-5; D perhaps matches TRBD1 (5 bases). V shed 0 bases and J shed 5 bases, with 11 bases lying between them. CDR3 length equals 15 residues. CDR1 is SGHTA, CDR2 FQGNSA, per germline. The CDR3 DNA is TGTGCCAGCAGCTTAGCGGGTGGGGGGGATCAGCCCCAGCATTTT. Translated, it gives CASSLAGGGDQPQHF. The variable domain in full, completed from reference TRBV7-2 and TRBJ1-5, reads GAGVSQSPSNKVTEKGKDVELRCDPISGHTALYWYRQSLGQGLEFLIYFQGNSAPDKSGLPSDRFSAERTGGSVSTLTIQRTQQEDSAVYLCASSLAGGGDQPQHFGDGTRLSIL.

The CDR3 reads CAISEKTDSSYNEQFF. CDR3 bases: TGTGCCATCAGTGAAAAAACCGATAGCTCCTACAATGAGCAGTTCTTC. The chain uses TRBV10-3 and TRBJ2-1; D gene uncertain. V lost 3 bases, J lost 0 bases, and 12 bases lay in between. Germline V gene lookup returns CDR1 ENHRY and CDR2 SYGVKD. CDR3 size: 16 residues.

This rearrangement joins TRBV27 to TRBJ1-6, with D possibly matching TRBD1 (5 bases). The V gene's germline CDR1 is MNHEY and CDR2 SMNVEV (reference sequence). With 0 bases removed from V and 10 bases from J, the gap between germline ends came to 16 bases. The CDR3 spans 16 residues. The CDR3 loop reads CASSLSGDLMDSPLHF. The CDR3 region has the DNA TGTGCCAGCAGTTTATCGGGGGATCTAATGGACTCACCCCTCCACTTT.

This clone was recorded once. The V and J genes are TRBV10-3 and TRBJ1-3; 9 nucleotides align to TRBD1. This CDR3 region has 14 residues. Germline V CDR1 and CDR2: ENHRY, SYGVKD. V gave up 7 bases and J gave up 8 bases; unmatched junction bases: 9. As DNA, the CDR3 is TGTGCCATCAACCCGAACAGGGGGCTGGACACCATATATTTT. It translates to CAINPNRGLDTIYF.